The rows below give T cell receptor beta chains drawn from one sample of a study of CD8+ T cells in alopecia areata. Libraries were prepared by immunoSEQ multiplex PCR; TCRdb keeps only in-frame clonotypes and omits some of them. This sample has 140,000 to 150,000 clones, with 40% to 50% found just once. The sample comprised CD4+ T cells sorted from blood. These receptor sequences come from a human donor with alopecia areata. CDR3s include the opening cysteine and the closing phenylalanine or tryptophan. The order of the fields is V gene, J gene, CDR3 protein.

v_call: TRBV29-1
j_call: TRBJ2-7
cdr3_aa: CSVGEGYEQYF

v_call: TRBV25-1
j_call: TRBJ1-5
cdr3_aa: CASSSMNSNQPQHF

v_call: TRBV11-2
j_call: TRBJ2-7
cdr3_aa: CASSFLSGTYEQYF

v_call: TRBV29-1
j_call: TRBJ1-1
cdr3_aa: CSVEMRLGWTEAFF

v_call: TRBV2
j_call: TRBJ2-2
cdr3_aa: CASASGRLNTGELFF

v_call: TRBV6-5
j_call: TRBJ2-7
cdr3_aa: CASSTSISGHDEQYF

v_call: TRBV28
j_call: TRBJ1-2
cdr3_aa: CASSQVGDGYTF

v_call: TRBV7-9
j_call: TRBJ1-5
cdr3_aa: CASSLEDRNRGNQPQHF

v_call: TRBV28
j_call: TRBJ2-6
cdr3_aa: CASSYLYLTSGTPGANVLTF

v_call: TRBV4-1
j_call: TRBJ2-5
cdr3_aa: CASSQRGLYQETQYF

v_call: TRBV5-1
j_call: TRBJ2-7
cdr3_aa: CASSQQGSQGYEQYF

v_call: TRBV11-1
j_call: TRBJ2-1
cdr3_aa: CASARREGYLVGEQFF

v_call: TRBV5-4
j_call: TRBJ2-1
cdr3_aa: CASSLGLAGDNEQFF

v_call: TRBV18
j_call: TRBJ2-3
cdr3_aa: CASSTEGDTQYF

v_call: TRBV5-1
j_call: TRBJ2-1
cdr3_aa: CASSLSGTSGSDEQFF

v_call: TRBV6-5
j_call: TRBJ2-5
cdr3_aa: CASSNPLGIETQYF

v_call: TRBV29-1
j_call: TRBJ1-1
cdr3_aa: CSVGEGQMNTEAFF

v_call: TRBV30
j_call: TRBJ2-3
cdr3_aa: CAWCRSSTDTQYF

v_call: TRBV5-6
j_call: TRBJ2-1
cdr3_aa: CASSPRGGGSYNEQFF

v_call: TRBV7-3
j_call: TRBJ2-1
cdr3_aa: CASSLGTSGNEQFF

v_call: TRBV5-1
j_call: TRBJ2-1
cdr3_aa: CASSPASAQAYNEQFF

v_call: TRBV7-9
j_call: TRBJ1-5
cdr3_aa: CASSSSSQPQHF

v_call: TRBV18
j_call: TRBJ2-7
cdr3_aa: CASSLAETGPEQYF

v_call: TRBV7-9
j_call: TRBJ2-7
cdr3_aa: CASSLEGPGHEQYF

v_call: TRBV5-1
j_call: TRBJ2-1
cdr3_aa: CASSPGASGSPTDEQFF

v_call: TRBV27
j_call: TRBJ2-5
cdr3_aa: CASSRLAFTETQYF

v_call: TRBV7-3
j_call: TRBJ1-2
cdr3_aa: CASSEGYGYTF

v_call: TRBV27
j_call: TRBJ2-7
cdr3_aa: CASSYSILYEQYF

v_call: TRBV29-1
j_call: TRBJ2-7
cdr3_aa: CSQASGSGEQYF

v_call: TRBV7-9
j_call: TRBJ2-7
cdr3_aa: CASSSLGNEQYF

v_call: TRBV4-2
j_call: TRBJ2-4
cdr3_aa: CASSQEGTSGEPAKNIQYF

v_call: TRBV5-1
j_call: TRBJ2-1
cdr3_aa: CASSLVGTEQFF

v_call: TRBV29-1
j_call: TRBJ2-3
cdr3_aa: CSVEQATDTQYF

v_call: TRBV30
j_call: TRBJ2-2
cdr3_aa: CAWRGTNTGELFF

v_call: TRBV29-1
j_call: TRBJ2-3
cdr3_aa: CSVDTASRRTDTQYF

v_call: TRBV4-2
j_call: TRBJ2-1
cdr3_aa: CASSQALALAGVSEQFF

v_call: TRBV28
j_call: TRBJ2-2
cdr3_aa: CASSLNTGELFF

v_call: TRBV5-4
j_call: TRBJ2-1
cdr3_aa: CASSSRVNEQFF

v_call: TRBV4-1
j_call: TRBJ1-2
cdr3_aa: CASSQSGQNHGYTF

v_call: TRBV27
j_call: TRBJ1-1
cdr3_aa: CASSLNAGWTEAFF

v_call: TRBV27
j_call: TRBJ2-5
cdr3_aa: CAGRKSSETQYF

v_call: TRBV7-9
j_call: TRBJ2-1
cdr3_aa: CASGGTTYNEQFF

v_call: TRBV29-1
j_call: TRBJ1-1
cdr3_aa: CSVGGLLGKLQAFF

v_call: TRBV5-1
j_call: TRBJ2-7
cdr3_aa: CASSLSIRAPTPYEQYF

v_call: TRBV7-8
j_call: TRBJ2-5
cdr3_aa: CASSVTRVKETQYF

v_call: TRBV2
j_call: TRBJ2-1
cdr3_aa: CASSGASYNEQFF